Each of the 28 T cell receptor beta chains below was sequenced from the same sample in a study of CDR3 diversity in severe acne. MiXCR, applied by TCRdb to the PCR reads, yields one record per CDR3 protein. There are about 97,000 distinct CDR3 sequences in the sample; roughly half occur only once, and around 12% lies in the top ten. The sample consisted of blood. All receptors come from a male donor with acne.

V and J are TRBV20-1 and TRBJ1-6; TRBD1 might be the D (6 bases). The CDR3 has 15 amino acids. Germline values: CDR1 DFQATT, CDR2 SNEGSKA (reference sequence). V was trimmed by 5 bases and J by 10 bases, leaving 21 bases between them. CDR3 nucleotide sequence: TGCAGTGCTGGACCGTCGGGACAACGCGGGTCACCCCTCCACTTT. It is translated as CSAGPSGQRGSPLHF.

This clonotype has a handful of counts. The rearrangement links TRBV19 to TRBJ1-5; no clear D gene. The CDR3 consists of 13 residues. Germline CDR1 LNHDA, CDR2 SQIVND (reference sequence). The ends were cut back, 0 bases at V and 6 bases at J, with 6 bases in the middle. CDR3 in amino acids: CASSIDGGQPQHF. The CDR3 nucleotides are TGTGCCAGTAGTATAGATGGCGGTCAGCCCCAGCATTTT.

Remarks on this clonotype: The junction does not match germline at one end; this may be a read error. The chain joins TRBV7-9 to TRBJ2-3; 8 bases match TRBD2. Looked up from germline, CDR1 is SEHNR and CDR2 is FQNEAQ (reference sequence). The CDR3 sequence is 15 residues long. In nucleotides, the CDR3 is TGTGTCAGCAGCTCCCTTACGGGAGGGGACGAAACGCAGTATTTT. Translating it yields CVSSSLTGGDETQYF.

The rearrangement uses TRBV2 and TRBJ2-7; no reliable D call. V lost 4 bases and J lost 0, with 10 bases in between. The CDR3 covers 14 residues. Germline CDR1 reads SNHLY; CDR2 reads FYNNEI. The CDR3 sequence: CASSVAFGSYEQYF. In DNA form, the CDR3 reads TGTGCCAGCAGTGTTGCGTTCGGCTCCTACGAGCAGTACTTC.

Note on this clonotype: The conserved phenylalanine or tryptophan is not found at the CDR3 terminus, so this likely reflects a read error. The rearrangement links TRBV20-1 to TRBJ1-5; TRBD1 matches at 7 bases. This CDR3 is built from 13 residues. CDR1 is DFQATT, CDR2 SNEGSKA, per germline (reference sequence). V dropped 3 bases and J dropped 7; count of bases not matched to a gene: 6. The CDR3 loop reads CSARATGVQPQHL. The DNA for the CDR3 is TGCAGTGCTAGGGCAACAGGGGTCCAGCCCCAGCATCTT.

The chain has TRBV7-9 and TRBJ1-4; 8 bases line up with TRBD1. CDR1 and CDR2 from the germline V gene are SEHNR and FQNEAQ (reference sequence). V trimming: 5 bases; J trimming: 8 bases; junction bases outside the gene matches: 10. CDR3 length equals 15 residues. The CDR3 coding sequence is TGTGCCAGCAGCCCGCGGACAGGGTTTAGGGAAAAACTGTTTTTT. It translates to CASSPRTGFREKLFF.

The gene calls are TRBV11-3 and TRBJ1-1; TRBD1 might be the D (5 bases). The V end was cut by 5 bases, the J end by 1 base, with 8 bases between. CDR3 size: 13 residues. From germline, CDR1 is SGHNT and CDR2 YENEEA. In nucleotides, the CDR3 is TGTGCCAGCAGCCGGGACTCGAACACTGAAGCTTTCTTT. Translating it yields CASSRDSNTEAFF. Full variable domain (remainder filled in from reference TRBV11-3 and TRBJ1-1): EAGVVQSPRYKIIEKKQPVAFWCNPISGHNTLYWYLQNLGQGPELLIRYENEEAVDDSQLPKDRFSAERLKGVDSTLKIQPAELGDSAVYLCASSRDSNTEAFFGQGTRLTVV.

The chain recombines TRBV25-1 with TRBJ2-7; 8 nucleotides agree with TRBD1. Germline assignment: CDR1 MGHDK and CDR2 SYGVNS. The trim removed 4 bases at V and 1 base at J, leaving 3 bases unmatched. The CDR3 sequence is 14 residues long. CDR3 sequence reads: CASSGDRRSYEQYF. The CDR3 DNA reads TGTGCCAGCAGTGGGGACAGGCGATCCTACGAGCAGTACTTC.

This clonotype was found a few times. The chain joins TRBV6-4 to TRBJ1-1; D remains unclear. The V gene's germline CDR1 is MRHNA and CDR2 SNTAGT. Trimming took off 2 bases at V and 6 bases at J, with 13 bases between the two ends. The CDR3 extends over 14 amino acids. The CDR3 region is CASSDTRPSPEAFF. As DNA, the CDR3 is TGTGCCAGCAGTGACACCAGGCCCAGCCCTGAAGCTTTCTTT.

The chain carries TRBV28 and TRBJ2-1; weak D call: TRBD2 (6 bases). V dropped 4 bases and J dropped 0 bases, with 13 bases sitting between them. The CDR3 is 16 amino acids. Germline V gene data show CDR1 as MDHEN and CDR2 as SYDVKM. CDR3 protein: CASSSLAPSSYNEQFF. Here the CDR3 DNA reads TGTGCCAGCAGTTCTCTAGCGCCGAGCTCCTACAATGAGCAGTTCTTC.

The CDR3 sequence: CASPGLAGGQETQYF. For the CDR3, the DNA is TGTGCCAGCCCTGGACTAGCGGGAGGGCAAGAGACCCAGTACTTC. V usage is TRBV2 and J usage is TRBJ2-5; 15 positions match TRBD2. Trimming removed 8 bases from V and 2 bases from J; junction bases left unmatched: 3. The CDR3 is made up of 15 amino acids. CDR1 is SNHLY and CDR2 is FYNNEI in the germline V gene.

This chain joins TRBV6-2 or TRBV6-3 and TRBJ2-1; tentative D call: TRBD1 (5 bases). This CDR3 has 12 amino acids. With 2 bases removed from V and 10 bases from J, the gap between germline ends came to 9 bases. Germline CDR1 MNHEY, CDR2 SVGEGT. CDR3 in amino acids: CASSYAYREQFF. In nucleotides, the CDR3 is TGTGCCAGCAGTTACGCTTACAGGGAGCAGTTCTTC.

The sample holds a few counts of this clonotype. The V and J genes are TRBV24-1 and TRBJ1-3; D is uncertain. The CDR3 covers 16 residues. In germline, CDR1 is KGHDR, CDR2 SFDVKD. V was cut by 1 base and J by 4 bases, with 13 bases left in between. The DNA for the CDR3 is TGTGCCACCAGTGATTTCGCCAGGAAGTGCGGAAACACCATATATTTT. This codes for CATSDFARKCGNTIYF.

The chain combines TRBV4-1 with TRBJ1-1; D ambiguous. Trimming took 4 bases from V and 0 from J, leaving 12 bases between them. The germline V gene encodes CDR1 MGHRA and CDR2 YSYEKL. CDR3 length: 15 amino acids. The CDR3 bases are TGCGCCAGCAGCCCCAAGGGAGTTCTGAACACTGAAGCTTTCTTT. It yields the protein CASSPKGVLNTEAFF.

This chain connects TRBV24-1 to TRBJ2-2; perhaps D is TRBD1 or TRBD2 (5 bases each). V was trimmed by 0 bases and J by 6 bases, leaving 10 bases between them. The germline V gene encodes CDR1 KGHDR and CDR2 SFDVKD. The length of the CDR3 is 15 residues. The CDR3 nucleotides are TGTGCCACCAGTGATTTGTATGGGGGACCCGGGGAGCTGTTTTTT. Amino acids: CATSDLYGGPGELFF.

In its sample, this clonotype was seen a few times. Its ends do not fully match the called genes, so a read error is possible. This chain connects TRBV7-9 to TRBJ2-5, with D perhaps matching TRBD1 (5 bases). This CDR3 contains 15 residues. Looked up from germline, CDR1 is SEHNR and CDR2 is FQNEAQ (reference sequence). The CDR3 bases are TGTGCTAGCAGCTTAGACTGGACAACGCAGGAGACCCAGTACTTC. It is translated as CASSLDWTTQETQYF.

This clonotype has ten or more counts. The V call is TRBV7-2, the J call TRBJ1-5; D ambiguous. With 1 base removed from V and 9 bases from J, the gap between germline ends came to 7 bases. Germline loops: CDR1 SGHTA, CDR2 FQGNSA. This CDR3 is built from 12 residues. Written as DNA, the CDR3 is TGTGCCAGCAGCTTAGAAGGGCGGCCCCAGCATTTT. Protein: CASSLEGRPQHF.

This clonotype was observed once. As DNA, the CDR3 is TGTGCCAGCAGTGAAGTTTCGACAGCCGGACGGGAGACCCAGTACTTC. Amino acid sequence: CASSEVSTAGRETQYF. The chain links TRBV6-5 to TRBJ2-5, with D perhaps matching TRBD1 (5 bases). The V end lost 5 bases, the J end lost 5 bases, and 21 bases lay between the germline ends. CDR1 is MNHEY, CDR2 SVGAGI, per germline. The CDR3 extends over 16 amino acids.

This clonotype was seen ten or more times. The chain joins TRBV7-2 to TRBJ2-2, with no clear D. The CDR3 extends over 15 amino acids. V was clipped by 2 bases and J by 3 bases, with 10 bases between them. Germline CDR1 reads SGHTA; CDR2 reads FQGNSA. CDR3 bases: TGTGCCAGCAGCTTAACATCAGGTGACACCGGGGAGCTGTTTTTT. Its translation: CASSLTSGDTGELFF.

The chain has TRBV10-1 and TRBJ2-1, with 13 bases that match TRBD2. The V gene end was trimmed by 6 bases and the J gene end by 4 bases; junction bases not matched to a gene: 6. The V gene's germline CDR1 is WNHNN and CDR2 SYGVQD (reference sequence). This CDR3 spans 16 amino acids. The CDR3 sequence: CASSAKGLAGYNEQFF. The CDR3 bases are TGCGCCAGCAGCGCGAAGGGACTAGCGGGGTACAATGAGCAGTTCTTC.

This clonotype was recorded a few times. The chain links TRBV4-1 to TRBJ2-2, with TRBD2 matching over 13 bases. The CDR3 consists of 16 residues. The trim removed 4 bases at V and 4 bases at J, leaving 3 bases unmatched. The germline V gene encodes CDR1 MGHRA and CDR2 YSYEKL. CDR3 residues: CASSPGLAGTTGELFF. CDR3 nucleotides: TGCGCCAGCAGCCCGGGACTAGCGGGGACCACCGGGGAGCTGTTTTTT.

The sample holds many counts of this clonotype. The gene calls are TRBV20-1 and TRBJ1-2; D might be TRBD1 (5 bases). CDR1 is DFQATT, CDR2 SNEGSKA, per germline (reference sequence). Trimming removed 0 bases from V and 6 bases from J, with 11 bases in between. The CDR3 length is 13 residues. CDR3 coding DNA: TGCAGTGCTAGAGAGGGGGGTAGGAATGGCTACACCTTC. Its protein is CSAREGGRNGYTF.

V gene TRBV24-1 combines with J gene TRBJ1-2; 8 bases are a match to TRBD1. The V gene's germline CDR1 is KGHDR and CDR2 SFDVKD. With V trimmed by 4 bases and J by 8 bases, 8 bases remained unmatched. The CDR3 runs 14 residues. The CDR3: CATSDLDRAYGYTF. For the CDR3, the DNA is TGTGCCACCAGTGACCTGGACAGGGCTTACGGCTACACCTTC.

This clonotype was counted ten times or more. This rearrangement joins TRBV11-2 to TRBJ1-3, with D uncertain. CDR3 length: 12 amino acids. V lost 1 base and J lost 9, with 7 bases in between. CDR1 is SGHAT and CDR2 is FQNNGV in the germline V gene. The DNA of the CDR3 is TGTGCCAGCAGCTTAGGCCGAGGCACCATATATTTT. This sequence encodes CASSLGRGTIYF.

This clonotype appeared a single time. This sequence joins TRBV29-1 and TRBJ2-2; possibly TRBD1 for D (5 bases). The germline V and J ends were trimmed by 0 bases and 4 bases, with 12 bases remaining between them. Germline CDR1 reads SQVTM; CDR2 reads ANQGSEA. The CDR3 has 15 residues. CDR3 sequence: CSVEDTVQGTGELFF. The DNA of the CDR3 is TGCAGCGTTGAAGACACAGTGCAGGGCACCGGGGAGCTGTTTTTT.

Ten or more counts support this clonotype. The rearrangement links TRBV29-1 to TRBJ1-1; maybe TRBD1 (6 bases). The germline V and J ends were trimmed by 6 bases and 7 bases, with 15 bases remaining between them. This CDR3 comprises 12 residues. Germline-derived CDR1 and CDR2 are SQVTM and ANQGSEA. The CDR3 region has the DNA TGCAGCGTCCGCACCCGGGGACATGAAGCTTTCTTT. It translates to CSVRTRGHEAFF. Based on the CDR3 plus reference TRBV29-1 and TRBJ1-1, the full variable domain is SAVISQKPSRDICQRGTSLTIQCQVDSQVTMMFWYRQQPGQSLTLIATANQGSEATYESGFVIDKFPISRPNLTFSTLTVSNMSPEDSSIYLCSVRTRGHEAFFGQGTRLTVV.

In regard to this clonotype: Likely a read error: the CDR3 ends without its conserved phenylalanine or tryptophan. V usage is TRBV15 and J usage is TRBJ1-2, with TRBD1 matching over 9 bases. V gave up 5 bases and J gave up 5 bases; unmatched junction bases: 6. Germline CDR1 and CDR2: LNHNV and YYDKDF (reference sequence). This CDR3 contains 14 residues. In DNA form, the CDR3 reads TGTGCCACCAGCGGAACCGGGACAGGGTATGGCTACACCCTC. This translates into CATSGTGTGYGYTL.

V usage is TRBV12-3 or TRBV12-4 and J usage is TRBJ1-2; D is uncertain. The J call is doubtful: the DNA matches TRBJ2-7 better. The CDR3 is 11 amino acids. CDR3: CASSLGVEQYF. As DNA, the CDR3 is TGTGCCAGCAGTTTAGGGGTCGAGCAGTACTTC.